The subject of this entry is one T cell receptor (beta chain). What it binds is not known. This CDR3 has 15 amino acids. Germline CDR1 reads SGHVS; CDR2 reads FNYEAQ. The sample belongs to a study of shared clonotypes between healthy human individuals. Study-wide context: Each donor's CD4 naive and CD4 memory cells filled three plates apiece, CD8 naive two, and CD8 memory one.

Study conclusions and caveats: Rarefaction demonstrated incomplete sorted-subset sequencing despite large depth.

The authors' processing: ImmunoSEQ only sent back junction sequences with no quality scores, so filtering was done differently. Clones were sequenced by immunoSEQ multiplex PCR, and TCRdb holds only the in-frame ones, with some missing. V and J calls and clone size come straight from that table; D and trimming were deduced from the DNA. The table has about 600,000 clones, approximately 97% seen once. This chain joins TRBV7-6 and TRBJ2-5; 7 bases map to TRBD2. With the DNA end fitting TRBJ2-7 better, the J assignment may be wrong. The TCR originated in a woman in her 30s in good health. Sequences were obtained from naive CD4+ T cells sorted from blood. The subset is: CD45RA+ positively selected. The CDR3 here is CASSLESGVPYEQYF. For the CDR3, the DNA is TGTGCCAGCAGCTTAGAAAGCGGGGTACCCTACGAGCAGTACTTC.